A selection of T cell receptor beta chains follows, all from one sample in a study of shared clonotypes between healthy human individuals. Sequencing used immunoSEQ multiplex PCR; TCRdb keeps in-frame clones, though not all of them. In the table there are about 1 million clones, under 80% of which are singletons. Sequenced sample: memory CD4+ T cells sorted from blood. These receptors were taken from a man younger than 35 in good health. Both conserved end residues are part of each CDR3. The D gene is left open where the match is weak. For some rows the clone size is stated as once, few or many, or as a class when expanded; others skip it.

J,D,V,size,DNA,CDR3
TRBJ2-7,NA,TRBV2,NA,TGTGCCAGCACGGGGAGTTTAGGCTACGAGCAGTACTTC,CASTGSLGYEQYF
TRBJ2-1,NA,TRBV5-6,NA,TGTGCCAGCAGCTTGGGATACGGGTACAATGAGCAGTTCTTC,CASSLGYGYNEQFF
TRBJ2-5,TRBD2,TRBV6-1,NA,TGTGCCAGCAGTGGGCAGACTAGCGGGAGGGTACGAGAGACCCAGTACTTC,CASSGQTSGRVRETQYF
TRBJ2-1,TRBD1,TRBV19,NA,TGTGCCAGTAGTACATGGACAGGGGGGTACAATGAGCAGTTCTTC,CASSTWTGGYNEQFF
TRBJ2-7,NA,TRBV30,NA,TGTGCCTGCTCCTGGGGGCAGAACGAGCAGTACTTC,CACSWGQNEQYF
TRBJ2-5,TRBD1,TRBV28,once,TGTGCCAGCAGTGGACCGGCAGGGGGTGGAGTAGAGACCCAGTACTTC,CASSGPAGGGVETQYF
TRBJ2-3,NA,TRBV10-3,NA,TGTGCCATCACGGGTGATCCAGATACGCAGTATTTT,CAITGDPDTQYF
TRBJ1-4,TRBD1,TRBV28,NA,TGTGCCAGCAGACAAGGACAGGGCGGTGAAAAACTGTTTTTT,CASRQGQGGEKLFF
TRBJ2-5,TRBD2,TRBV14,once,TGTGCCAGCAGCCCCTTAGCGGGAGGGCAAGAGACCCAGTACTTC,CASSPLAGGQETQYF
TRBJ2-6,NA,TRBV4-3,NA,TGCGCCAGCAGCCAAGATGTAGGAAAGAGCTCTGGGGCCAACGTCCTGACTTTC,CASSQDVGKSSGANVLTF
TRBJ1-5,NA,TRBV5-1,NA,TGCGCCAGCAGCTTGGAGGGCGGAGGCAATCAGCCCCAGCATTTT,CASSLEGGGNQPQHF
TRBJ1-1,TRBD1,TRBV19,NA,TGTGCCAGTAGTGGGGACAGGGGAGGAACTGAAGCTTTCTTT,CASSGDRGGTEAFF
TRBJ2-1,NA,TRBV5-1,NA,TGCGCCAGCAGGGAAGGAAATGAGCAGTTCTTC,CASREGNEQFF
TRBJ2-2,NA,TRBV27,few,TGTGCCAGCAGTTTATACGGGAGCGGCGGGGAGCTGTTTTTT,CASSLYGSGGELFF
TRBJ2-5,NA,TRBV10-3,NA,TGTGCCATCAGTGGACAGAACCAAGAGACCCAGTACTTC,CAISGQNQETQYF
TRBJ2-6,NA,TRBV6-1,NA,TGTGCCAGCAGTCCGGTCGGGACCGGGGCCAACGTCCTGACTTTC,CASSPVGTGANVLTF
TRBJ2-5,NA,TRBV14,many,TGTGCCAGCAGCCGTATTAGTTGGGAGACCCAGTACTTC,CASSRISWETQYF
TRBJ2-1,NA,TRBV11-2,NA,TGTGCCAGCAGCTTCGGACTAAACAATGAGCAGTTCTTC,CASSFGLNNEQFF
TRBJ2-3,NA,TRBV9,few,TGTGCCAGCAGCGTAGTAGGTAGTTATTCCGATACGCAGTATTTT,CASSVVGSYSDTQYF
TRBJ2-7,NA,TRBV9,NA,TGTGCCAGCAGCGTAGTTAGCAGCTCCTACGAGCAGTACTTC,CASSVVSSSYEQYF
TRBJ2-6,NA,TRBV7-8,NA,TGTGCCAGCAGCGACCGACAGGACTCTGGGGCCAACGTCCTGATTTTC,CASSDRQDSGANVLIF
TRBJ1-4,NA,TRBV7-3,NA,TGTGCCAGCAGCACGCCGGGCCCAGTGGAAAAACTGTTTTTT,CASSTPGPVEKLFF
TRBJ1-4,NA,TRBV28,NA,TGTGCCAGCAGTCCCGGGGGACAAAATGAAAAACTGTTTTTT,CASSPGGQNEKLFF